The T cell receptor beta chain under discussion was sequenced for a study of OX40 agonist ivuxolimab in advanced cancers. A note on the overall study: Ivuxolimab was a fully human IgG2 agonistic monoclonal antibody targeting the costimulatory receptor OX40 (CD134). Intravenous ivuxolimab was administered to patients every 2 weeks at six dose levels: 0.01, 0.1, 0.3, 1.5, 3 and 10 mg/kg. Of the roughly 53 patients in dose escalation, about 20 had hepatocellular carcinoma, some 15 had melanoma, 9 had renal cell carcinoma and 9 had head and neck cancer. A male proportion of almost 85% and a mean age of approximately 61 years, ranging from 23 to 79, were recorded for the dose-escalation cohort. Patients were allowed to have had prior anti-PD-1, anti-PD-L1 or anti-CTLA-4 therapy, and approximately 40% of the dose-escalation patients had been treated with checkpoint inhibitors. Partial responses occurred in three dose-escalation patients, of whom one had hepatocellular carcinoma and two had cutaneous melanoma. The purpose of peripheral TCRbeta sequencing was to test whether ivuxolimab changed TCR sequence diversity and led to clonal T-cell expansion. The paper describes the monotherapy dose-escalation part (N of about 54 patients) of the phase I trial of ivuxolimab. What the study reported, not specific to this receptor: On average, CD8+ T cells showed more expanded clones than CD4+ T cells after ivuxolimab. Low levels of normalized T-cell clonal expansion were also shown by some nonresponding patients. At doses of 0.1 to 3.0 mg/kg, clonal expansion of both CD4+ and CD8+ blood T cells was observed from baseline to week 6. In the 0.1-3.0 mg/kg groups, partial responders were among the patients with the lowest normalized peripheral clonal expansion, particularly in CD8+ T cells. Which antigens the clonally expanded peripheral T cells were specific for was not determined.

Genomic DNA was extracted from sorted cells for sequencing of the TCRbeta CDR3 region. The immunoSEQ Assay was used to sequence the TCRbeta CDR3 regions. The table comes from immuneACCESS by way of TCRdb, which keeps in-frame sequences with V and J called. Part of the clones is missing from these tables; in studies checked, under half for an unresolved V gene and the rest for unknown reasons. The sample table shows some 60,000 clones, and 86% are seen once. Clones ranked in the top ten supply roughly 4% of the sample. The germline V gene sets CDR1 to SGHRS and CDR2 to YFSETQ. The CDR3 measures 14 amino acids from cysteine to phenylalanine. The entry retains the CDR3 DNA only, 42 bases that are in frame from base 1. V is reduced by 7 bases and J by 6 bases, leaving a spacing of 17 bases between them. Patients with autoimmune disease history or receiving systemic immunosuppression were excluded from the trial. Peripheral blood for TCR sequencing was collected from all dose cohorts at baseline, on cycle 4 day 1, and on cycle 7 day 1. Samples were obtained from an open-label, multicenter, first-in-human phase I dose-escalation trial of ivuxolimab. The trial enrolled adults with locally advanced or metastatic head and neck squamous cell, hepatocellular, melanoma or renal cell carcinoma. Before TCR sequencing, CD4+ and CD8+ T cells were separately sorted from peripheral blood.

This clone was observed a single time. It lacks a known antigen. It has no much larger one-base neighbor in the sample; base qualities were not kept. Recombination connected TRBV5-1 to TRBJ2-1; the D region possibly corresponds to TRBD2 (8 bases align). Specimen: CD4+ or CD8+ T cells sorted from blood, collected in a trial of the OX40 agonist ivuxolimab. This clonotype was sampled from an adult with an advanced solid tumor such as melanoma, head and neck, liver or kidney cancer. In nucleotide form, the sequence is TGCGCCAGCTCCGGGCGGGGGGACAGCAATGAGCAGTTCTTC. The translation is CASSGRGDSNEQFF. Full variable domain (CDR3 extended with the reference TRBV5-1 and TRBJ2-1 proteins): KAGVTQTPRYLIKTRGQQVTLSCSPISGHRSVSWYQQTPGQGLQFLFEYFSETQRNKGNFPGRFSGRQFSNSRSEMNVSTLELGDSALYLCASSGRGDSNEQFFGPGTRLTVL.